The 17 T cell receptor beta chains reported below all come from one sample, sequenced in a study of molecular identifiers for immune sequencing clone quantification. TCRdb re-called the PCR reads with MiXCR, one entry per CDR3 protein. The sample lists about half a million distinct CDR3 sequences, about 20% occurring once. Material: naive CD8+ T cells from blood, with Jurkat cell RNA spiked in. Subset: FACS-sorted CD8+CD4-CCR7+CD45RA+ naive T cells. The receptors originated from a human donor in good health. Some libraries in this study had Jurkat cell RNA spiked in.

This clonotype was seen at least ten times. V gene TRBV3-1 combines with J gene TRBJ1-1; TRBD1 aligns across 8 bases. Germline-derived CDR1 and CDR2 are LGHDT and YNNKEL (reference sequence). The CDR3 consists of 14 residues. Losses at the gene ends were 1 base for V and 4 bases for J; bases not matched to a gene: 2. DNA of the CDR3: TGTGCCAGCAGCCAAGGACAGGGGAGCACTGAAGCTTTCTTT. It yields the protein CASSQGQGSTEAFF.

A remark on this clonotype: A single base separates this from a much larger clone, so it may be a read error. The DNA is left out, because the CDR3 cannot be placed on it with certainty; the CDR3 is given as TCRdb lists it. The chain uses TRBV29-1 and TRBJ2-1; the D call TRBD2 from the table was never checked on the DNA. Germline loops: CDR1 SQVTM, CDR2 ANQGSEA. From its first to its last residue, the CDR3 has 15 amino acids. The CDR3 region is CSVLAGGYSCNEQFF.

In this sample, this clonotype turned up many times. This chain links TRBV7-9 with TRBJ2-2; D gene unclear. The V gene lost 0 bases and the J gene lost 1 base, with 6 bases spanning the gap. Germline CDR1 is SEHNR and CDR2 is FQNEAQ (reference sequence). The CDR3 consists of 15 residues. In DNA, the CDR3 is TGTGCCAGCAGCTTAGCGGTGGTGAACACCGGGGAGCTGTTTTTT. Its protein is CASSLAVVNTGELFF.

The rearrangement joins TRBV28 to TRBJ1-3, with a possible D match to TRBD1 (6 bases). V lost 4 bases, J lost 2 bases, and 15 bases lay in between. Germline V gene data show CDR1 as MDHEN and CDR2 as SYDVKM. CDR3 size: 16 residues. The CDR3 here is CASSSYRDSAGNTIYF. CDR3 bases: TGTGCCAGCAGTTCTTACAGGGATAGTGCTGGAAACACCATATATTTT.

This clonotype was detected only a few times. The genes are TRBV27 and TRBJ1-5; D call uncertain. The CDR3 runs 14 residues. The V end was cut by 6 bases, the J end by 5 bases, with 14 bases between. Germline CDR1 is MNHEY and CDR2 is SMNVEV (reference sequence). The CDR3 region is CASSRSSDYQPQHF. CDR3 DNA: TGTGCCAGCAGCCGATCTTCCGACTATCAGCCCCAGCATTTT.

This clonotype was counted only a few times. The rearrangement links TRBV5-1 to TRBJ2-2, with D possibly TRBD1 on 6 matching bases. CDR3 length: 18 amino acids. Germline V gene data show CDR1 as SGHRS and CDR2 as YFSETQ. Trimming removed 4 bases at V and 5 bases at J, with 24 bases between. The CDR3 region is CASSLRQASSLGTGELFF. DNA of the CDR3: TGCGCCAGCAGCCTTCGACAGGCGTCTAGCCTCGGTACCGGGGAGCTGTTTTTT. The complete variable domain, with remaining parts taken from reference TRBV5-1 and TRBJ2-2, reads KAGVTQTPRYLIKTRGQQVTLSCSPISGHRSVSWYQQTPGQGLQFLFEYFSETQRNKGNFPGRFSGRQFSNSRSEMNVSTLELGDSALYLCASSLRQASSLGTGELFFGEGSRLTVL.

This chain connects TRBV30 to TRBJ1-1, with D perhaps TRBD1 (5 bases). CDR1 is GTSNPN and CDR2 is SVGIG in the germline V gene (reference sequence). The V end was cut by 4 bases, the J end by 1 base, with 19 bases between. The CDR3 has 16 amino acids. The CDR3 protein is CAWTMDYGRGNTEAFF. The CDR3, as DNA: TGTGCCTGGACCATGGACTACGGGAGGGGGAACACTGAAGCTTTCTTT.

This clonotype was detected once. V is TRBV3-1 and J is TRBJ2-2, with D uncertain. V was shortened by 6 bases and J by 4 bases, with 6 bases between the two germline ends. Germline V gene sequence: CDR1 LGHDT, CDR2 YNNKEL (reference sequence). The CDR3 covers 12 residues. CDR3 DNA: TGTGCCAGCAGGGGCTTCACCGGGGAGCTGTTTTTT. Encoded protein: CASRGFTGELFF.

CDR3 nucleotides: TGCAGTGCTGGGGAGGCGGGAGGCTGGGGCGGAGATACGCAGTATTTT. Protein: CSAGEAGGWGGDTQYF. This chain links TRBV20-1 with TRBJ2-3; 8 nucleotides align to TRBD2. Germline loops: CDR1 DFQATT, CDR2 SNEGSKA (reference sequence). Trimming removed 5 bases from V and 5 bases from J; junction bases left unmatched: 15. The CDR3 length is 16 residues.

The V call is TRBV9, the J call TRBJ1-6; possible D gene TRBD1, 5 bases. Germline V gene data show CDR1 as SGDLS and CDR2 as YYNGEE. The CDR3 is 17 residues long. The ends were cut back, 3 bases at V and 3 bases at J, with 16 bases in the middle. The CDR3 reads CASSEGPGEVYNSPLHF. The CDR3 bases are TGTGCCAGCAGCGAGGGACCGGGGGAAGTCTATAATTCACCCCTCCACTTT.

With regard to this clonotype: Since a much larger clone is just one base distant, this may be a read error. The chain employs TRBV6-2 or TRBV6-3 and TRBJ1-5, with no clear D. The CDR3 is 14 residues long. Germline CDR1 and CDR2: MNHEY and SVGEGT. Trimming took off 5 bases at V and 2 bases at J, with 10 bases between the two ends. The CDR3 DNA reads TGTGCCAGCAGTATTGCCCCGGGCAATCAGCCCCAGCATTTT. The encoded protein is CASSIAPGNQPQHF.

This clonotype occurred a few times. The chain uses TRBV30 and TRBJ2-1; D unresolved. CDR1 and CDR2 from the germline V gene are GTSNPN and SVGIG (reference sequence). The CDR3 consists of 12 residues. V was cut by 0 bases and J by 7 bases, with 7 bases left in between. This CDR3 reads CAWSVRGNEQFF. DNA for the CDR3: TGTGCCTGGAGTGTACGCGGAAATGAGCAGTTCTTC.

Notes on this clonotype: A much more abundant neighbour one base away suggests this may be a read error. The CDR3 loop reads CASSHPDVESEKLLF. In DNA form, the CDR3 reads TGTGCCAGCAGCCACCCGGATGTGGAGAGTGAAAAACTGCTTTTT. This chain uses TRBV28 with TRBJ1-4, with D uncertain. The CDR3 is made up of 15 amino acids. CDR1 and CDR2 (germline): MDHEN, SYDVKM.

Worth noting for this clonotype: This may be a read error, as it is one base from a much larger clone. This chain connects TRBV7-9 to TRBJ2-7; tentative D call: TRBD1 (5 bases). The germline CDR1 and CDR2 sequences are SEHNR and FQNEAQ (reference sequence). CDR3 length: 16 residues. CDR3 loop: CASSLARGRASHEQYF. As DNA, the CDR3 is TGTGCCAGCAGCTTAGCGCGCGGCAGGGCCTCCCACGAGCAGTACTTC.

This clonotype was seen repeatedly, ten times or more. This chain links TRBV5-4 with TRBJ2-1; perhaps TRBD1 as D (5 bases). V gave up 4 bases and J gave up 0 bases, with 23 bases separating them. CDR1 and CDR2 (germline): SGHNT, YYREEE (reference sequence). CDR3 length: 19 residues. The chain's CDR3 is CASSPRGTNERSSYNEQFF. CDR3 in DNA: TGTGCCAGCAGCCCTAGGGGAACGAACGAACGAAGCTCCTACAATGAGCAGTTCTTC.

A single count supports this clonotype. The J gene is TRBJ1-5, the V gene TRBV15, with a possible D match to TRBD1 (5 bases). This CDR3 is 15 amino acids long. Germline V gene data show CDR1 as LNHNV and CDR2 as YYDKDF (reference sequence). The germline V and J ends were trimmed by 3 bases and 6 bases, with 15 bases remaining between them. Here the CDR3 reads CATSRVLGDLQPQHF. In DNA, the CDR3 is TGTGCCACCAGCAGGGTTTTAGGGGATCTTCAGCCCCAGCATTTT.

This clonotype occurred many times. V gene TRBV27 combines with J gene TRBJ1-5; D remains unclear. Trimming left V 5 bases short and J 7 bases short, with 15 bases between. CDR1 MNHEY and CDR2 SMNVEV come from the germline V gene (reference sequence). The CDR3 length is 14 residues. For the CDR3, the DNA is TGTGCCAGCAGTGTCTCGGCGGGCGAGCAGCCCCAGCATTTT. Translated: CASSVSAGEQPQHF.